The clone carrying this TCR beta chain was recorded many times. Its antigen remains unidentified. The data derive from a study of identical twins. Points from the study as a whole: Clonotypes of the beta chain that were abundant in cord blood carried fewer insertions (memory repertoires showed none).

TCRdb fed the 5' RACE reads into MiXCR, producing one record per CDR3 protein. This sample has about 1.7 million distinct CDR3 sequences, with less than 35% found just once. The CDR3 has 14 residues. V shed 1 base and J shed 2 bases, with 6 bases lying between them. CDR1 and CDR2 (germline): KGHDR, SFDVKD. This clonotype originated in a newborn girl in good health. V is TRBV24-1 and J is TRBJ2-3; D remains unclear. Material: cord blood. The CDR3: CATSDFFYTDTQYF. CDR3 coding DNA: TGTGCCACCAGTGATTTTTTCTACACAGATACGCAGTATTTT.